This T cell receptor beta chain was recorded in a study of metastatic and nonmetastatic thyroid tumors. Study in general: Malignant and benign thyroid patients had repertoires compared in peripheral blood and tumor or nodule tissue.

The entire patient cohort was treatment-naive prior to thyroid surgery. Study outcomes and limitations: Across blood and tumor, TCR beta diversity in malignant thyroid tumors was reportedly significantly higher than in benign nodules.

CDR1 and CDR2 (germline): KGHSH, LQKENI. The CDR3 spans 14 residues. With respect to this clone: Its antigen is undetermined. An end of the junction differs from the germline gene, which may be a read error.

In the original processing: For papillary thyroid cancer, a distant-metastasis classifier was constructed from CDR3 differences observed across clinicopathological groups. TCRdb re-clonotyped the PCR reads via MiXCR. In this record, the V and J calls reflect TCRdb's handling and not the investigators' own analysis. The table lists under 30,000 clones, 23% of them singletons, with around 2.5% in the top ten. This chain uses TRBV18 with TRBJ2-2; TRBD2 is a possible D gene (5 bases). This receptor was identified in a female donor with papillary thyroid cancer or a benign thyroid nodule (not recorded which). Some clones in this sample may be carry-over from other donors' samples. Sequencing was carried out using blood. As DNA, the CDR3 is TGTGCCAGCTCAGGGAAAGTGAACACCGGGGAGCTGATTTTT. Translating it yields CASSGKVNTGELIF.